This is a list of T cell receptor beta chains from one sample in a study of cytomegalovirus exposure and HLA in healthy donors. Method: immunoSEQ multiplex PCR; TCRdb's copy keeps in-frame clones and lacks some. Of 150,000 to 200,000 clones listed, 84% are singletons. The sample consisted of PBMCs. Receptors originate from a young man in good health and CMV-seropositive. CDR3s include the opening cysteine and the closing phenylalanine or tryptophan. The order of the fields is J gene, V gene, CDR3 protein.

J: TRBJ1-4; V: TRBV6-1; CDR3: CASSVAVATNEKLFF
J: TRBJ2-5; V: TRBV5-1; CDR3: CASSLTGDAIIETQYF
J: TRBJ2-1; V: TRBV30; CDR3: CAWTAYNEQFF
J: TRBJ2-5; V: TRBV6-6; CDR3: CASSYSPREGRTQYF
J: TRBJ1-2; V: TRBV6-5; CDR3: CASSWSRAYGYTF
J: TRBJ2-7; V: TRBV7-2; CDR3: CASSLGLELDEQYF
J: TRBJ1-3; V: TRBV6-5; CDR3: CASRRQGALGNTIYF
J: TRBJ2-7; V: TRBV9; CDR3: CASSVASGPSYEQYF
J: TRBJ2-7; V: TRBV14; CDR3: CASSLMAGTGFYEQYF
J: TRBJ1-2; V: TRBV5-6; CDR3: CASSREGGVIYGYTF
J: TRBJ2-1; V: TRBV27; CDR3: CASSPSWSSYNEQFF
J: TRBJ1-5; V: TRBV15; CDR3: CATSPRTGGAGQPQHF
J: TRBJ2-3; V: TRBV29-1; CDR3: CSVQWTDTQYF
J: TRBJ1-1; V: TRBV4-3; CDR3: CASSPQPNTEAFF
J: TRBJ2-7; V: TRBV28; CDR3: CAVSDRGRDEQYF
J: TRBJ1-1; V: TRBV2; CDR3: CASNPGATSNTEAFF
J: TRBJ2-1; V: TRBV7-2; CDR3: CASSLWDREQFF
J: TRBJ2-7; V: TRBV7-9; CDR3: CASSLRGYEQYF
J: TRBJ2-5; V: TRBV5-5; CDR3: CASSLAQETQYF
J: TRBJ2-7; V: TRBV5-1; CDR3: CASSLGGKRELQQYF
J: TRBJ2-3; V: TRBV7-6; CDR3: CASSLLVGLAQGVGTDTQYF
J: TRBJ2-7; V: TRBV9; CDR3: CASSVDLGGYYEQYF
J: TRBJ2-3; V: TRBV29-1; CDR3: CSVGHRITDTQYF
J: TRBJ2-7; V: TRBV29-1; CDR3: CSVATTQGSEQYF
J: TRBJ2-7; V: TRBV29-1; CDR3: CSVEWGTQGEQYF
J: TRBJ2-3; V: TRBV4-1; CDR3: CASSQDGLAGVTDTQYF
J: TRBJ2-7; V: TRBV7-8; CDR3: CASSRSVSPGQYF
J: TRBJ2-7; V: TRBV6-5; CDR3: CASTSDTAYEQYF
J: TRBJ2-7; V: TRBV2; CDR3: CASIQQGGGYEQYF
J: TRBJ1-2; V: TRBV18; CDR3: CASSPPARVSGYTF
J: TRBJ2-7; V: TRBV28; CDR3: CASRGTGTGVYEQYF
J: TRBJ2-1; V: TRBV29-1; CDR3: CSTGQGSDEQFF
J: TRBJ2-7; V: TRBV7-9; CDR3: CAVPLAGGSQLEQYF
J: TRBJ2-5; V: TRBV15; CDR3: CATSAQPGGETQYF
J: TRBJ2-1; V: TRBV28; CDR3: CASSPRNEQFF
J: TRBJ1-1; V: TRBV19; CDR3: CASSIVGGTEAFF
J: TRBJ2-1; V: TRBV5-6; CDR3: CASSWARNEQFF
J: TRBJ2-4; V: TRBV4-3; CDR3: CASSQGEGGANIQYF
J: TRBJ2-7; V: TRBV29-1; CDR3: CSVVSSVEYEQYF
J: TRBJ1-5; V: TRBV18; CDR3: CASSYDRVSQPQHF